Presented here are 21 T cell receptor beta chains from one specimen sequenced in a study of cytomegalovirus exposure and HLA in healthy donors (dated by TCRdb to about 2017). Receptors were amplified or captured by the immunoSEQ multiplex PCR assay. A mixture of 60 forward primers for TCR Vbeta segments and 13 reverse primers for TCR Jbeta segments was used in the multiplex PCR. Drawn from immuneACCESS, this table holds only the in-frame rearrangements with V and J called that TCRdb kept. Clones are partly lost; checked studies trace under half to an unresolved V gene and leave the rest unexplained. This sample lists about 110,000 clones; approximately 80% were detected once. The ten largest clones take up about 3.9% of the sample. Sequences were obtained from PBMCs. These receptor sequences come from a human donor in good health.

This clone showed up just a few times. V gene TRBV5-4 combines with J gene TRBJ2-2; 9 positions match TRBD2. The CDR3 is made up of 14 amino acids. From germline, CDR1 is SGHNT and CDR2 YYREEE (reference sequence). The trim removed 3 bases at V and 6 bases at J, leaving 3 bases unmatched. The CDR3 DNA follows: TGTGCCAGCAGCTCCGGGACTAGCCCCGGGGAGCTGTTTTTT. This encodes CASSSGTSPGELFF.

V gene TRBV5-4 combines with J gene TRBJ1-5; D might be TRBD1 (5 bases). Trimming removed 2 bases from V and 1 base from J, with 7 bases in between. Per the germline V gene, CDR1 is SGHNT and CDR2 is YYREEE (reference sequence). The CDR3 contains 14 residues. The CDR3 region has the DNA TGTGCCAGCAGCTTTCCAGGGAGCAATCAGCCCCAGCATTTT. It is translated as CASSFPGSNQPQHF.

The V and J genes are TRBV5-1 and TRBJ2-1; perhaps TRBD2 as D (6 bases). The CDR3 consists of 17 residues. Deletions cut 3 bases from V and 0 bases from J, with 16 bases between. The germline CDR1 and CDR2 sequences are SGHRS and YFSETQ. CDR3 residues: CASSSRPSVPSYNEQFF. The CDR3 DNA sequence: TGCGCCAGCAGCTCCAGGCCTAGCGTACCCTCCTACAATGAGCAGTTCTTC.

The chain recombines TRBV27 with TRBJ1-1; 8 bases align to TRBD1. The CDR3 sequence is 15 residues long. V lost 5 bases and J lost 4; bases outside the gene matches: 9. Looked up from germline, CDR1 is MNHEY and CDR2 is SMNVEV (reference sequence). The CDR3 region has the DNA TGTGCCAGCAGTGCCTCGGACAGGGAGGGCACTGAAGCTTTCTTT. It translates to CASSASDREGTEAFF.

The chain has TRBV5-1 and TRBJ2-3; 12 bases are a match to TRBD2. The CDR3 loop spans 19 amino acids. The trim removed 1 base at V and 1 base at J, leaving 10 bases unmatched. The V gene's germline CDR1 is SGHRS and CDR2 YFSETQ. In DNA, the CDR3 is TGCGCCAGCAGCTTGAATCCGCTAGCGGGAGGGCCGGGCACAGATACGCAGTATTTT. Translated: CASSLNPLAGGPGTDTQYF.

V and J are TRBV5-8 and TRBJ1-1; 7 nucleotides agree with TRBD1. Germline CDR1 and CDR2: SGHTS and YDEGEE. The J segment lost 3 bases and the V segment lost 3 bases, leaving 17 bases of the junction unmatched. CDR3 length: 18 amino acids. The CDR3 reads CASSSLKGSLGGYTEAFF. Written as DNA, the CDR3 is TGTGCCAGCAGCTCCCTGAAAGGGAGTCTAGGGGGCTACACTGAAGCTTTCTTT.

V is TRBV5-6 and J is TRBJ2-1, with D perhaps TRBD2 (5 bases). Germline loops: CDR1 SGHDT, CDR2 YYEEEE. The CDR3 is 14 residues long. Trimming took off 4 bases at V and 8 bases at J, with 16 bases between the two ends. CDR3 protein: CASSPGFGSDEQFF. The DNA for the CDR3 is TGTGCCAGCAGCCCGGGGTTTGGATCGGATGAGCAGTTCTTC. The full variable domain, completed using reference TRBV5-6 and TRBJ2-1, is DAGVTQSPTHLIKTRGQQVTLRCSPKSGHDTVSWYQQALGQGPQFIFQYYEEEERQRGNFPDRFSGHQFPNYSSELNVNALLLGDSALYLCASSPGFGSDEQFFGPGTRLTVL.

This clone is a singleton in its sample. The chain is built from TRBV18 and TRBJ1-1, with 7 bases fitting TRBD1. The CDR3 runs to 14 residues. Germline lookup yields CDR1 KGHSH and CDR2 LQKENI. V shed 4 bases and J 4 bases; nucleotides not matched to a gene: 6. In DNA form, the CDR3 reads TGTGCCAGCTCACGAATACAGGGGAGCACTGAAGCTTTCTTT. Translating it yields CASSRIQGSTEAFF.

This chain uses TRBV7-9 with TRBJ1-1; 7 bases match TRBD1. The length of the CDR3 is 13 residues. Unmatched junction bases numbered 6, after V lost 3 bases and J lost 8 bases. Germline V gene lookup returns CDR1 SEHNR and CDR2 FQNEAQ (reference sequence). CDR3 DNA: TGTGCCAGCAGCTTCAAGGGGGCTGAGGAAGCTTTCTTT. Translating it yields CASSFKGAEEAFF.

This clone is a singleton in its sample. The rearrangement joins TRBV9 to TRBJ2-7; the match to TRBD2 covers 8 bases. Trimming took 4 bases from V and 6 from J; bases not matched to a gene: 9. The CDR3 loop spans 14 amino acids. Germline values: CDR1 SGDLS, CDR2 YYNGEE. CDR3 in DNA: TGTGCCAGCAGCCCAGCGGGAGACGGAAGCGAGCAGTACTTC. It codes for CASSPAGDGSEQYF.

The chain joins TRBV15 to TRBJ1-3; 9 nucleotides match TRBD1. The length of the CDR3 is 16 residues. In germline, CDR1 is LNHNV, CDR2 YYDKDF (reference sequence). V lost 7 bases and J lost 0; bases outside the gene matches: 7. CDR3 region: CATNRGQASSGNTIYF. The CDR3 bases are TGTGCCACCAACAGGGGGCAGGCCTCCTCTGGAAACACCATATATTTT.

The V and J genes are TRBV28 and TRBJ2-1, with TRBD1 identical over 9 bases. CDR1 MDHEN and CDR2 SYDVKM come from the germline V gene. Trimming removed 4 bases from V and 7 bases from J; junction bases left unmatched: 5. CDR3 length: 14 residues. The chain's CDR3 is CASSSGQGPNEQFF. The CDR3 DNA is TGTGCCAGCAGTTCGGGACAGGGTCCGAATGAGCAGTTCTTC.

The count of this clone is one. J is TRBJ2-7 and V is TRBV5-1; 8 nucleotides align to TRBD2. The trim removed 4 bases at V and 4 bases at J, leaving 10 bases unmatched. The CDR3 sequence is 15 residues long. CDR1 is SGHRS, CDR2 YFSETQ, per germline. The CDR3 loop reads CASSPVSGSFYEQYF. In DNA, the CDR3 is TGCGCCAGCAGCCCTGTGAGCGGGAGCTTTTACGAGCAGTACTTC.

The chain combines TRBV21-1 with TRBJ1-5; no check of the table's D call, TRBD1, against the DNA was made. TRBV21-1 counts as a pseudogene. The CDR3 totals 16 residues. In DNA, the CDR3 is TGTGCCGGATGGGGGATGGGACAGGGTATCAATCAGCCCCAGCATTTT. It codes for CAGWGMGQGINQPQHF.

In this sample, this clone turned up a few times. The chain employs TRBV7-9 and TRBJ1-1, with 7 bases fitting TRBD1. With 7 bases clipped from V and 1 base from J, the junction kept 6 bases outside the gene matches. The CDR3 length is 14 residues. The germline gives CDR1 SEHNR, CDR2 FQNEAQ (reference sequence). The CDR3 loop reads CASTSTGPNTEAFF. CDR3 in DNA: TGTGCCAGCACATCGACAGGGCCGAACACTGAAGCTTTCTTT.

The J gene is TRBJ2-3, the V gene TRBV10-3; TRBD1 aligns across 9 bases. Germline lookup yields CDR1 ENHRY and CDR2 SYGVKD. Germline trimming cut 1 base from V and 1 base from J; bases unmatched to any gene: 3. CDR3 size: 16 residues. CDR3 in amino acids: CAISELGQGGTDTQYF. The CDR3 DNA sequence: TGTGCCATCAGTGAGTTGGGACAGGGAGGCACAGATACGCAGTATTTT.

The rearrangement links TRBV7-2 to TRBJ2-5, with 9 bases lining up with TRBD1. The germline V gene has CDR1 SGHTA and CDR2 FQGNSA. This CDR3 is 14 amino acids long. The V gene end was trimmed by 5 bases and the J gene end by 5 bases; junction bases not matched to a gene: 6. CDR3 nucleotide sequence: TGTGCCAGCAGCGAGAACAGGGGGCCGGAGACCCAGTACTTC. Its protein product is CASSENRGPETQYF.

The chain uses TRBV5-1 and TRBJ1-1; 8 bases are a match to TRBD1. With 0 bases clipped from V and 0 bases from J, the junction kept 4 bases outside the gene matches. CDR1 is SGHRS and CDR2 is YFSETQ in the germline V gene. This CDR3 has 16 amino acids. The CDR3: CASSLAGQDVNTEAFF. CDR3 DNA: TGCGCCAGCAGCTTGGCGGGACAGGATGTGAACACTGAAGCTTTCTTT.

The chain combines TRBV5-5 with TRBJ1-2, with D uncertain. The CDR3 loop spans 12 amino acids. Per germline, CDR1 SGHKS and CDR2 YYEKEE (reference sequence). V shed 0 bases and J shed 8 bases, with 8 bases lying between them. The DNA of the CDR3 is TGTGCCAGCAGCTTGGCCGGGGAGGGCTACACCTTC. The encoded protein is CASSLAGEGYTF.

This clone has only a few counts. The chain uses TRBV4-1 and TRBJ2-7, with a weak D call TRBD1 (5 bases). Germline-derived CDR1 and CDR2 are MGHRA and YSYEKL. Trimming removed 0 bases from V and 2 bases from J, with 8 bases in between. The CDR3 has 14 amino acids. The CDR3 DNA reads as TGCGCCAGCAGCCAAGAGGCCAGGGCCTACGAGCAGTACTTC. This encodes CASSQEARAYEQYF.

J is TRBJ1-1 and V is TRBV20-1, with D hard to call. Trimming cost V 8 bases and J 7 bases, with 5 bases left between them. This CDR3 region has 8 residues. The germline V gene has CDR1 DFQATT and CDR2 SNEGSKA (reference sequence). In DNA form, the CDR3 reads TGCAGTCCCCTTGAAGCTTTCTTT. Translating gives CSPLEAFF.